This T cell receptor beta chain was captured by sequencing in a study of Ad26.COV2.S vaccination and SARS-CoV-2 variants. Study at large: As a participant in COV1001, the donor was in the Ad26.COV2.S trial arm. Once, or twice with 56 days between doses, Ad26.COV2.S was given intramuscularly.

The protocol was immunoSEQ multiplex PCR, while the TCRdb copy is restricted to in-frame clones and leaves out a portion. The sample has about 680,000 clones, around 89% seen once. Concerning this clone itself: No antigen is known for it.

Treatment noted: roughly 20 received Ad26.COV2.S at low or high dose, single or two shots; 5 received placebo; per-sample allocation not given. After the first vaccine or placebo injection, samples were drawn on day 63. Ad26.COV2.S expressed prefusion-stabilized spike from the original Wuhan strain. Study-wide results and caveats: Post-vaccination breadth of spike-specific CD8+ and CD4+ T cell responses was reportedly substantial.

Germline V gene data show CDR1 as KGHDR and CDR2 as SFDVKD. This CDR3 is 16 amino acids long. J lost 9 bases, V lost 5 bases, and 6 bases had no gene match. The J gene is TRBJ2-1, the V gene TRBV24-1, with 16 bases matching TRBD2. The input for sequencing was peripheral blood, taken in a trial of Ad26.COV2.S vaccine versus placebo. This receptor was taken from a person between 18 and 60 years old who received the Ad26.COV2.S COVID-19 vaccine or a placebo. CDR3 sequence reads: CATSGGTSGRAGEQFF. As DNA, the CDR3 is TGTGCCACCAGTGGTGGGACTAGCGGGAGGGCAGGTGAGCAGTTCTTC.